This T cell receptor beta chain originates from a study of response to subunit inactivated influenza vaccine. Findings of the study overall: It was the authors' suggestion that each seasonal influenza vaccination recruits few new T cells.

Germline V lookup: CDR1 LGHDT, CDR2 YNNKEL (reference sequence). The CDR3 extends over 15 amino acids. Trimming shortened V by 4 bases and J by 7 bases, and 17 bases separated the two germline ends. TCRdb re-derived calls from the RT-PCR reads in MiXCR, one entry per CDR3 protein. The sample yields 450,000 to 700,000 distinct CDR3 sequences, less than 15% seen once. As regards this clonotype: Its antigen is currently unknown.

The input for sequencing was PBMCs from blood, taken approximately 13 days after vaccination. The rearrangement links TRBV3-1 to TRBJ2-1, with D perhaps given as TRBD1 or TRBD2 (6 bases each). The TCR originated in a man between 50 and 59 years old who received an inactivated influenza vaccine. This CDR3 reads CASSRGQSGVNEQFF. The CDR3 DNA sequence: TGTGCCAGCAGCCGAGGACAGTCGGGGGTTAATGAGCAGTTCTTC.